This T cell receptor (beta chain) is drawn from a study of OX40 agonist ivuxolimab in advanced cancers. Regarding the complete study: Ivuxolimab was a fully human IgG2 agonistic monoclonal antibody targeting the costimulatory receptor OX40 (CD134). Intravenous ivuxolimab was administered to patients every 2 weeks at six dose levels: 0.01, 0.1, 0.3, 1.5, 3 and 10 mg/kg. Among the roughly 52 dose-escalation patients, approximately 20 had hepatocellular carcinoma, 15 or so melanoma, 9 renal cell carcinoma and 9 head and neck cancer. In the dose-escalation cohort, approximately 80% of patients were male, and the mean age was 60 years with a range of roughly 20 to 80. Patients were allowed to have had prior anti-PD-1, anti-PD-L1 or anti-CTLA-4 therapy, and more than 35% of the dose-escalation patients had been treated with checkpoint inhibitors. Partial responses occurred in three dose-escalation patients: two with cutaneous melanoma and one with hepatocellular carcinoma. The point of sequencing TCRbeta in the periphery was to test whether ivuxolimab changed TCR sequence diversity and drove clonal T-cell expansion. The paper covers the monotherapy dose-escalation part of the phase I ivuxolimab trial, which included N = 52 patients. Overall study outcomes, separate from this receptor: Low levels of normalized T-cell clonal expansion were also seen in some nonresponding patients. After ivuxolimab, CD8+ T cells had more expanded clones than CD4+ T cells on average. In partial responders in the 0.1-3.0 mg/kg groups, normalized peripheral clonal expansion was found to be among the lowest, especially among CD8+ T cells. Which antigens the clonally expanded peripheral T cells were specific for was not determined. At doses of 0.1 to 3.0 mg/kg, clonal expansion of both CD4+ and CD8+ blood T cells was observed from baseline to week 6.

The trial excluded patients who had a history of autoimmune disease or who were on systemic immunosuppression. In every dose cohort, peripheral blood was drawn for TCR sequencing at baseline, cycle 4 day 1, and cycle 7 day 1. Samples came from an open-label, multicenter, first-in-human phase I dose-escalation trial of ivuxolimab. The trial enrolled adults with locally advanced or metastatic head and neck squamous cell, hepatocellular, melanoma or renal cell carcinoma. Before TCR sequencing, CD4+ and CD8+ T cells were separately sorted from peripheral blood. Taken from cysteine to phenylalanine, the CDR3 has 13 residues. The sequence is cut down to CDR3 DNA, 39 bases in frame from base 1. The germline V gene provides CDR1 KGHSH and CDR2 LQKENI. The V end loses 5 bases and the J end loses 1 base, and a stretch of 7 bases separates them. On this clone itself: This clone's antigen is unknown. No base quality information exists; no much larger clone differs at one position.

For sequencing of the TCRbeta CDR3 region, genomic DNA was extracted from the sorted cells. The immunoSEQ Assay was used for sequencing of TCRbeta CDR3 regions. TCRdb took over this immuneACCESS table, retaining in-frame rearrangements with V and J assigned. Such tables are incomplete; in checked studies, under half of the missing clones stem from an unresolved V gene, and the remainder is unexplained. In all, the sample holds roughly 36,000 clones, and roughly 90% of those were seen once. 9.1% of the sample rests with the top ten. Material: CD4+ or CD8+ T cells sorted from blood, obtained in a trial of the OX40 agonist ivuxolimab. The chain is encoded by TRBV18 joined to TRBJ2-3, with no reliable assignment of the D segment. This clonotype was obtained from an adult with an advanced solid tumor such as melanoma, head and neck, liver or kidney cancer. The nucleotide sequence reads TGTGCCAGCTCAGTACCTGGCACAGATACGCAGTATTTT. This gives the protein CASSVPGTDTQYF.